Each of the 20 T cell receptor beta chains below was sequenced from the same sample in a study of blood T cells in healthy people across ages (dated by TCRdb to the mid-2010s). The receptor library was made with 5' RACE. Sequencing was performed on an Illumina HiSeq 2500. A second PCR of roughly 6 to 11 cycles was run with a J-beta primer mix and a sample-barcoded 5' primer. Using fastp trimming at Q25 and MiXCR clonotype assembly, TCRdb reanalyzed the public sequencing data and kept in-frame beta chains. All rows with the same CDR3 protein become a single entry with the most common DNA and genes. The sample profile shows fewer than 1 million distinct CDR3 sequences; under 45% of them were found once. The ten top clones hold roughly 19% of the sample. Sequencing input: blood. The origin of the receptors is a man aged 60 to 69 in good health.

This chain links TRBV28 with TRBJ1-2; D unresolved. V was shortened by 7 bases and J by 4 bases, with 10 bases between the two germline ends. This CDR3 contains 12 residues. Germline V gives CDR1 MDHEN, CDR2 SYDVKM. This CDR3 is CASKDGTYGYTF. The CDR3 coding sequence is TGTGCCAGCAAGGACGGAACCTATGGCTACACCTTC.

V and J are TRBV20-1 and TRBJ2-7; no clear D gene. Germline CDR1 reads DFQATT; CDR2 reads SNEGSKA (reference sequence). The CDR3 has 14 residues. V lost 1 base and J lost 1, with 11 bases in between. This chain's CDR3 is CSARGTVISYEQYF. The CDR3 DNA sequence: TGCAGTGCTAGAGGGACGGTAATATCCTACGAGCAGTACTTC.

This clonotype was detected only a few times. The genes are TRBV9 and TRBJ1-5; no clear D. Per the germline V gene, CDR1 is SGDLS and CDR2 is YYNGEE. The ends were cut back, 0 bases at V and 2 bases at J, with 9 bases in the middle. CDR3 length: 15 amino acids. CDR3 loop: CASSVGSGGNQPQHF. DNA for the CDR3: TGTGCCAGCAGCGTAGGTTCTGGGGGCAATCAGCCCCAGCATTTT. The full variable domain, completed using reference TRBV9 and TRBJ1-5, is DSGVTQTPKHLITATGQRVTLRCSPRSGDLSVYWYQQSLDQGLQFLIQYYNGEERAKGNILERFSAQQFPDLHSELNLSSLELGDSALYFCASSVGSGGNQPQHFGDGTRLSIL.

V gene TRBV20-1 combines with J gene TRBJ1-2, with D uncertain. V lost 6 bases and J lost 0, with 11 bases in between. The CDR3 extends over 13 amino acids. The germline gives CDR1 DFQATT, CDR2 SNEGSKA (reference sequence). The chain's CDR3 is CSATTKPNYGYTF. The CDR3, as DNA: TGCAGTGCCACGACAAAGCCTAACTATGGCTACACCTTC.

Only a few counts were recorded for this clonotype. The CDR3 bases are TGTGCCAGCAGCTTCGGACTAGCGGGGACGACAGCCAAAAACATTCAGTACTTC. Its translation is CASSFGLAGTTAKNIQYF. J is TRBJ2-4 and V is TRBV11-2, with TRBD2 identical over 12 bases. CDR1 and CDR2 (germline): SGHAT, FQNNGV. V dropped 3 bases and J dropped 0; count of bases not matched to a gene: 6. The CDR3 loop spans 18 amino acids.

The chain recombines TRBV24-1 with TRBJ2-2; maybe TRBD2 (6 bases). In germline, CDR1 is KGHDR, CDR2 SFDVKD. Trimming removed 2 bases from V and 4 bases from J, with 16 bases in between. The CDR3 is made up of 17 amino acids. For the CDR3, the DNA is TGTGCCACCAGTGATTCGACTAGAGGGGTCCCCACCGGGGAGCTGTTTTTT. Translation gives CATSDSTRGVPTGELFF.

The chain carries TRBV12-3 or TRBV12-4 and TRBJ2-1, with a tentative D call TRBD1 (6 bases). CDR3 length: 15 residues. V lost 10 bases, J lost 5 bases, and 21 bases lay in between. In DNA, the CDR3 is TGTGCCACCGCGGAGACGAGGGGACAACACAATGAGCAGTTCTTC. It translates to CATAETRGQHNEQFF.

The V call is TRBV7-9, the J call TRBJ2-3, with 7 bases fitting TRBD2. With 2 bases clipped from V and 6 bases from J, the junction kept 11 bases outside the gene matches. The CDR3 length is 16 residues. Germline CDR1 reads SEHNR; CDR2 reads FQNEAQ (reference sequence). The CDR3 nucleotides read TGTGCCAGCAGCTTAAGTACTAGCGAGGTTCGGGATACGCAGTATTTT. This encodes CASSLSTSEVRDTQYF.

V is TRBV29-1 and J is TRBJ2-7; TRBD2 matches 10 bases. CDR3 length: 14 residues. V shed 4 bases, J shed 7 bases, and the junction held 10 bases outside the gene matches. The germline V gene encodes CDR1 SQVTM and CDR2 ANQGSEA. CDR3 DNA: TGCAGCGTTGGAAGCGGGGGGGCGTTCCATGAGCAGTACTTC. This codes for CSVGSGGAFHEQYF.

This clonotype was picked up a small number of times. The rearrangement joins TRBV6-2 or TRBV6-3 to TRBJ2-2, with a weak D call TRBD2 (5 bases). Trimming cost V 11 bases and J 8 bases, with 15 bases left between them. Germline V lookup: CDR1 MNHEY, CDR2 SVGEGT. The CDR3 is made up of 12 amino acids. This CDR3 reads CAASGIAGELFF. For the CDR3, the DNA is TGTGCCGCTTCGGGGATTGCAGGGGAGCTGTTTTTT.

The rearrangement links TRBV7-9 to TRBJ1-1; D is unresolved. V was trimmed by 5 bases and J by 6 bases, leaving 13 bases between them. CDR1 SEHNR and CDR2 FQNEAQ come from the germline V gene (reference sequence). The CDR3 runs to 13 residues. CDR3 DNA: TGTGCCAGCAGCACCTTACCCCACTCTGAAGCTTTCTTT. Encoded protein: CASSTLPHSEAFF.

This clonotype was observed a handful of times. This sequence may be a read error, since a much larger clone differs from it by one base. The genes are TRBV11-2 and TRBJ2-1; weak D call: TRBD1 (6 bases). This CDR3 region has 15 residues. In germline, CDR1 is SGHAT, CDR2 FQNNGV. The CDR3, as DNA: TGTGCCAGCACCTTAATCCAGGGGCGTTTGAATGAGCAGTTCTTC. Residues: CASTLIQGRLNEQFF.

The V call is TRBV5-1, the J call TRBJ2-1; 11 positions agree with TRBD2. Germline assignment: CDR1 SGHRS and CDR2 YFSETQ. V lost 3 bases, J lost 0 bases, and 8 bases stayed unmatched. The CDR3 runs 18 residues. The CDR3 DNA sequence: TGCGCCAGCAGCTGGGGGGGGACTAGCGGCAGCTCCTACAATGAGCAGTTCTTC. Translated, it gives CASSWGGTSGSSYNEQFF.

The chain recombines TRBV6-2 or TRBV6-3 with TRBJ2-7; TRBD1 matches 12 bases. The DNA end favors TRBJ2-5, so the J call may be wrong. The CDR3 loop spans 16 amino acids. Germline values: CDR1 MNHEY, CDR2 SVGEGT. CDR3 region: CASRQAGTGGRETQYF. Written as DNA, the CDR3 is TGTGCCAGCAGACAGGCCGGGACAGGGGGCAGGGAGACCCAGTACTTC.

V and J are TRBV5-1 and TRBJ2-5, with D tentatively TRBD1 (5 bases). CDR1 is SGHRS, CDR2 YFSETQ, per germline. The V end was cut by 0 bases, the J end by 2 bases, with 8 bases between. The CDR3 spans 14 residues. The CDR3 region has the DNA TGCGCCAGCAGCTTGGCCCAGGGACAAGAGACCCAGTACTTC. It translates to CASSLAQGQETQYF. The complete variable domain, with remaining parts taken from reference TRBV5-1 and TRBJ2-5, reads KAGVTQTPRYLIKTRGQQVTLSCSPISGHRSVSWYQQTPGQGLQFLFEYFSETQRNKGNFPGRFSGRQFSNSRSEMNVSTLELGDSALYLCASSLAQGQETQYFGPGTRLLVL.

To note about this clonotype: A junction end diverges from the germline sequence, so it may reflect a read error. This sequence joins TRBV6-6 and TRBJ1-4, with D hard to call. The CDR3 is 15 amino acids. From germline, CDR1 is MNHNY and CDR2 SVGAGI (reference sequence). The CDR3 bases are TGTGCCAGCATAGGTCAGCAGTCAACTAAGGAAAAACTGTTTTTT. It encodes CASIGQQSTKEKLFF.

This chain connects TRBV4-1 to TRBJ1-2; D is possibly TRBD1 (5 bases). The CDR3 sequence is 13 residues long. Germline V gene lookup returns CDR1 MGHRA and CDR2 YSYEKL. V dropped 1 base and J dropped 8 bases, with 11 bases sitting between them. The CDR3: CASSQVQGRGYTF. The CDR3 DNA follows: TGCGCCAGCAGCCAAGTGCAGGGCCGGGGCTACACCTTC.

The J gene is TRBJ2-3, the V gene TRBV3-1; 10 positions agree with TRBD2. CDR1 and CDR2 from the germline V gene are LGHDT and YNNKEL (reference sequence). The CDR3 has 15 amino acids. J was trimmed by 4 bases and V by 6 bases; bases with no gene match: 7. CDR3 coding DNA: TGTGCCAGCAGAATAAGCGGGGGGGCCCCAGATACGCAGTATTTT. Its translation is CASRISGGAPDTQYF.

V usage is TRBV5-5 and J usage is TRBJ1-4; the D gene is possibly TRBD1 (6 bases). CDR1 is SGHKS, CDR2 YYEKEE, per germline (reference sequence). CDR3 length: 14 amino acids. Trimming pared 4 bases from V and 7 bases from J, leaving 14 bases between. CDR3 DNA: TGTGCCAGCAGCCCGGGCCCCAGGGGTGAAAAACTGTTTTTT. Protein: CASSPGPRGEKLFF.

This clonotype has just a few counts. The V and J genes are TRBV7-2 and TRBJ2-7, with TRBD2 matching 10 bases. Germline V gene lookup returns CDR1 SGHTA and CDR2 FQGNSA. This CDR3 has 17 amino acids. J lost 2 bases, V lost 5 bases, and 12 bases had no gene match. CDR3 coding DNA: TGTGCCAGCAGCCCCGCCCCCGGGACTAGCGACGCCTACGAGCAGTACTTC. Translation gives CASSPAPGTSDAYEQYF.